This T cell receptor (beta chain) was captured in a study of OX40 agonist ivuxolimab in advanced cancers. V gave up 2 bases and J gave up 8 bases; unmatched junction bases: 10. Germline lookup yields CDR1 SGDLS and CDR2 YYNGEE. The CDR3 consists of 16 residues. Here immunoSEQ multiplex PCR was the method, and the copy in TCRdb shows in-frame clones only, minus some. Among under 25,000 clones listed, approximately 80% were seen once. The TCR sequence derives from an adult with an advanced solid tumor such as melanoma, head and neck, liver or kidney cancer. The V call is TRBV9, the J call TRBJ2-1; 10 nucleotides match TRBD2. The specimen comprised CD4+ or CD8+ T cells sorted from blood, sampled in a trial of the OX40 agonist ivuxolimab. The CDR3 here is CASSVTSGIGSHEQFF. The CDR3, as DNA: TGTGCCAGCAGCGTTACTAGCGGGATTGGGTCCCATGAGCAGTTCTTC.